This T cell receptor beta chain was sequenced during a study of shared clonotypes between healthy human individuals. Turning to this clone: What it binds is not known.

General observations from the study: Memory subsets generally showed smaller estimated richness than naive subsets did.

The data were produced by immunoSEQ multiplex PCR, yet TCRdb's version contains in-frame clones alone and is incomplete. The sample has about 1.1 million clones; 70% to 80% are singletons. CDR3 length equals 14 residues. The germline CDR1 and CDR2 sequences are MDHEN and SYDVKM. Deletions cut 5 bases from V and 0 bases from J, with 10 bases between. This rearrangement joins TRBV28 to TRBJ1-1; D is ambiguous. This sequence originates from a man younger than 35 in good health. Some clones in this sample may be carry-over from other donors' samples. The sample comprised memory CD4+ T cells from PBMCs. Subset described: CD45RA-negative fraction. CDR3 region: CASSRAGLNTEAFF. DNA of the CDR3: TGTGCCAGCAGTAGGGCAGGATTGAACACTGAAGCTTTCTTT. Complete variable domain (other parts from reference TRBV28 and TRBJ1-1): DVKVTQSSRYLVKRTGEKVFLECVQDMDHENMFWYRQDPGLGLRLIYFSYDVKMKEKGDIPEGYSVSREKKERFSLILESASTNQTSMYLCASSRAGLNTEAFFGQGTRLTVV.